This T cell receptor (beta chain) was found in a study of siplizumab effects on memory and regulatory T cells. Findings and caveats of the study: In siplizumab cultures, the suppressive function of proliferating Tregs remained unconfirmed. Naive T cells were seemingly more diverse than memory cells, and major contributions to the alloresponse seemed to be made by them.

The CDR3 runs 17 residues. Germline V gives CDR1 MGHRA, CDR2 YSYEKL. The ends were cut back, 0 bases at V and 4 bases at J, with 16 bases in the middle. This clone appeared a single time. The target antigen is unknown. TCRdb's table, derived via immunoSEQ multiplex PCR, lists solely in-frame clones and lacks some. The table includes some 100,000 clones, around 97% detected once. The source material was naive CD4+ T cells sorted from blood. This chain joins TRBV4-1 and TRBJ1-5, with D possibly matching TRBD1 (5 bases). The sequence was collected from a human donor in good health. CDR3 in DNA: TGCGCCAGCAGCCAAGACAGAAAGGGGTCAATTAATCAGCCCCAGCATTTT. Its translation is CASSQDRKGSINQPQHF.